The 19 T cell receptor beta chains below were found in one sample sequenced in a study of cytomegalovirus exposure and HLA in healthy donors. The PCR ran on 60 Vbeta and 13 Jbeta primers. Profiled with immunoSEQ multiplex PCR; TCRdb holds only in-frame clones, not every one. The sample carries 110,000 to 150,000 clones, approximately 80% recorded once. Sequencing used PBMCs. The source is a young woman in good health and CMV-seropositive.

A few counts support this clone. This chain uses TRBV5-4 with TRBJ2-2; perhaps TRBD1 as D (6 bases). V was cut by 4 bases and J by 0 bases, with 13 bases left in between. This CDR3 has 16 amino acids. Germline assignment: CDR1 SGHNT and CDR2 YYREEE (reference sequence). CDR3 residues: CASSPPEGANTGELFF. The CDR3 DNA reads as TGTGCCAGCAGCCCCCCCGAGGGGGCGAACACCGGGGAGCTGTTTTTT.

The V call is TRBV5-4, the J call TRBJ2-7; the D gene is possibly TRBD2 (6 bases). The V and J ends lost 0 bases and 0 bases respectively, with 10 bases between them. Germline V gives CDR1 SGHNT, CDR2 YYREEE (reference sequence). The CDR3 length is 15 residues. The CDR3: CASSLGVADSYEQYF. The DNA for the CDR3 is TGTGCCAGCAGCTTGGGGGTAGCGGACTCCTACGAGCAGTACTTC.

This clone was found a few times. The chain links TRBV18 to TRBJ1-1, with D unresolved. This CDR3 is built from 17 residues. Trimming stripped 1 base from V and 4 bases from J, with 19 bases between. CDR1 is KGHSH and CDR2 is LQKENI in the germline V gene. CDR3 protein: CASSPRQVGGMGTEAFF. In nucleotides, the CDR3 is TGTGCCAGCTCACCACGGCAGGTTGGAGGGATGGGCACTGAAGCTTTCTTT.

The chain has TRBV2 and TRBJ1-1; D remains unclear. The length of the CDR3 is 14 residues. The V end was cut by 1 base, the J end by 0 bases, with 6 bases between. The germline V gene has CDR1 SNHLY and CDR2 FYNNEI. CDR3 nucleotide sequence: TGTGCCAGCAGTGAAGGAGTTATGAACACTGAAGCTTTCTTT. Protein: CASSEGVMNTEAFF.

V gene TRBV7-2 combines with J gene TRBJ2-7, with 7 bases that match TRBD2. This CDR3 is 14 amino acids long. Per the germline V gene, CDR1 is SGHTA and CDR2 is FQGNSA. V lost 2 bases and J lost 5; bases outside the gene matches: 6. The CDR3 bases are TGTGCCAGCAGCTTATATCCGGGGGGAGACGAGCAGTACTTC. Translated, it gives CASSLYPGGDEQYF.

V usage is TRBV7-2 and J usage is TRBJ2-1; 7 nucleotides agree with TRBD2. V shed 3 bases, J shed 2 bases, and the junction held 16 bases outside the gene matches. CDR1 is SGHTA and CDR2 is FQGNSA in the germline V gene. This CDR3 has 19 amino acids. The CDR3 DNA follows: TGTGCCAGCAGCTTGAATCCCCCGAGGCGGGGGAGCGCCTACAATGAGCAGTTCTTC. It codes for CASSLNPPRRGSAYNEQFF.

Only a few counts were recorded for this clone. This chain's CDR3 is CASSLVVSPYEQYF. DNA for the CDR3: TGCGCCAGCAGCTTGGTGGTCAGTCCCTACGAGCAGTACTTC. The chain joins TRBV5-1 to TRBJ2-7; D is undetermined. This CDR3 has 14 residues. V was cut by 0 bases and J by 2 bases, with 9 bases left in between. Germline V CDR1 and CDR2: SGHRS, YFSETQ.

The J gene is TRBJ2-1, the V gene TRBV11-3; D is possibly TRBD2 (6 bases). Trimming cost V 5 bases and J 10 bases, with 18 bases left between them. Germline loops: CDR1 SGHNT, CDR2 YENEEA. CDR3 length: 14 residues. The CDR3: CASSPRDSSAEQFF. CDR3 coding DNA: TGTGCCAGCAGCCCCCGGGACTCTTCGGCGGAGCAGTTCTTC.

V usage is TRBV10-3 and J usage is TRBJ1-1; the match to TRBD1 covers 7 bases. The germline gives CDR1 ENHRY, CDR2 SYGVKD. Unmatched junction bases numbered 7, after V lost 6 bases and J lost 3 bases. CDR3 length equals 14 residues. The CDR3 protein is CAIRPLQGYTEAFF. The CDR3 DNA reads TGTGCCATCAGACCGTTACAGGGGTACACTGAAGCTTTCTTT.

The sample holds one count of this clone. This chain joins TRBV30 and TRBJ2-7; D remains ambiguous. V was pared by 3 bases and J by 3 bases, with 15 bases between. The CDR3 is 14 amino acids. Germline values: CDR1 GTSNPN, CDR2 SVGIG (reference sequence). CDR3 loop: CAWRRRGAHYEQYF. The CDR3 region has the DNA TGTGCCTGGAGGAGGAGAGGCGCGCACTACGAGCAGTACTTC.

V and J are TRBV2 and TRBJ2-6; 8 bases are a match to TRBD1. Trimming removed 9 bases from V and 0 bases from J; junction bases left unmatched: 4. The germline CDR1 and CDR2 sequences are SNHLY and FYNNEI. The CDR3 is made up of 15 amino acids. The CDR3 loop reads CASGQGFSGANVLTF. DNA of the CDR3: TGTGCCAGTGGACAGGGTTTCTCTGGGGCCAACGTCCTGACTTTC.

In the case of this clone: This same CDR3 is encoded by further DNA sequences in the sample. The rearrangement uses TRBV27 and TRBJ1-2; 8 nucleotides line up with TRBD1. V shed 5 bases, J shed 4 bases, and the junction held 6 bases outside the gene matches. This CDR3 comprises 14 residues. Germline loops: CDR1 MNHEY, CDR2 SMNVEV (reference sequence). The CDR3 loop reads CASSPGGQSYGYTF. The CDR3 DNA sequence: TGTGCCAGCAGTCCAGGGGGCCAAAGCTATGGCTACACCTTC.

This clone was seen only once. The CDR3 DNA reads TGTGCCAGCAGATGGGACAGTCGGGGCACCGGGGAGCTGTTTTTT. Amino acids: CASRWDSRGTGELFF. The chain has TRBV6-1 and TRBJ2-2; the match to TRBD1 covers 7 bases. The CDR3 contains 15 residues. Germline lookup yields CDR1 MNHNS and CDR2 SASEGT. The V segment lost 6 bases and the J segment 4 bases; nucleotides outside the gene matches: 8.

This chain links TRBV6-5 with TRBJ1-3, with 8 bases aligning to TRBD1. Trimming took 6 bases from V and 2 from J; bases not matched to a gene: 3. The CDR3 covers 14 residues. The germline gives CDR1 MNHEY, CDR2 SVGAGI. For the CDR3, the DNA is TGTGCCAGCAGAGCAGGGGGCGCTGGAAACACCATATATTTT. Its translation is CASRAGGAGNTIYF.

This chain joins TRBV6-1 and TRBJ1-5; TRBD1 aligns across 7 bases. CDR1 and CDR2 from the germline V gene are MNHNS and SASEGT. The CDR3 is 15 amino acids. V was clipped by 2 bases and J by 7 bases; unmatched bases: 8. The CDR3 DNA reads TGTGCCAGCAGTGAACACAGGGGCGGGATACAGCCCCAGCATTTT. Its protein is CASSEHRGGIQPQHF.

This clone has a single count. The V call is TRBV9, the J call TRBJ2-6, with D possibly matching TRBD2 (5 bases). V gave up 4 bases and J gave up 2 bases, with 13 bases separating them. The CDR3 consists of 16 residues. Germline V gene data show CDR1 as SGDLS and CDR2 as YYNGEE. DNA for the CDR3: TGTGCCAGCAGCTCGAGTACGCGGGCTGGGGCCAACGTCCTGACTTTC. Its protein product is CASSSSTRAGANVLTF.

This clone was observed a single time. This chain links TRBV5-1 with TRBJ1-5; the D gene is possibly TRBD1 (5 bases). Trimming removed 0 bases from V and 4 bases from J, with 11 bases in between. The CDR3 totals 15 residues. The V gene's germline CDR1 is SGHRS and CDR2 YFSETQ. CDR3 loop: CASSLGGGTNQPQHF. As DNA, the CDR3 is TGCGCCAGCAGCTTGGGGGGGGGAACTAATCAGCCCCAGCATTTT. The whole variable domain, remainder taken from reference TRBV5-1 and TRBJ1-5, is KAGVTQTPRYLIKTRGQQVTLSCSPISGHRSVSWYQQTPGQGLQFLFEYFSETQRNKGNFPGRFSGRQFSNSRSEMNVSTLELGDSALYLCASSLGGGTNQPQHFGDGTRLSIL.

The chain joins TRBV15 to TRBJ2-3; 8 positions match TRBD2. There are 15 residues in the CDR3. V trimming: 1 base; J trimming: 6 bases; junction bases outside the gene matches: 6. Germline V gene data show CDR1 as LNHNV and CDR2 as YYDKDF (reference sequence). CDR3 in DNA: TGTGCCACCAGCAGAGGCACTAGCGGAGGGGATACGCAGTATTTT. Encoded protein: CATSRGTSGGDTQYF.

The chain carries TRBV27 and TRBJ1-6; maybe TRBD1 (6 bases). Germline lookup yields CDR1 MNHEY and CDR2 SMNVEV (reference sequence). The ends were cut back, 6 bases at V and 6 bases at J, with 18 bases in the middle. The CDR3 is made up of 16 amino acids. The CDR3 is CASRPQGNSPNSPLHF. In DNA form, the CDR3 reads TGTGCCAGCAGACCTCAGGGGAACTCGCCTAATTCACCCCTCCACTTT.